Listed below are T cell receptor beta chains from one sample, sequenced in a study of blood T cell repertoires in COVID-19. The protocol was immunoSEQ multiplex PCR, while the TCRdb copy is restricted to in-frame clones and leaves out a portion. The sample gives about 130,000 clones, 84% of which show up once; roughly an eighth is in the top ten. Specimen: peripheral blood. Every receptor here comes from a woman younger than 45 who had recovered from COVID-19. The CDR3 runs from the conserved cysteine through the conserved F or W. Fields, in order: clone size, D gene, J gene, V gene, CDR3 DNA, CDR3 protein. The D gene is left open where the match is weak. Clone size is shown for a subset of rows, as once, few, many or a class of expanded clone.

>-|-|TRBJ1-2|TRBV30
TGTGCCTGCCTCTTCAAGGCAGGTCAGTTTGGCTACACCTTC
CACLFKAGQFGYTF
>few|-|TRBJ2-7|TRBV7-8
TGTGCCAGCAGCTTAGCGTCGCCTGGGGGACAAAGGAACGAGCAGTACTTC
CASSLASPGGQRNEQYF
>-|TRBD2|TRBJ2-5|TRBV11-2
TGTGCCAGCAGCTTAGACGGTACTAGCGGGGGCAACCAAGAGACCCAGTACTTC
CASSLDGTSGGNQETQYF
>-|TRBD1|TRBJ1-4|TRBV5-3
TGTGCCAGAAGAAGGACAGGTTTGGGAACTAATGAAAAACTGTTTTTT
CARRRTGLGTNEKLFF
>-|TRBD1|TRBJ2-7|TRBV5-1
TGCGCCAGCAGCTTACAGGGGGTGAGCTACGAGCAGTACTTC
CASSLQGVSYEQYF
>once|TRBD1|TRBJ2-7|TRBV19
TGTGCCAGTAGCAACGGACGGACAGGGGGAGCCTACGAGCAGTACTTC
CASSNGRTGGAYEQYF
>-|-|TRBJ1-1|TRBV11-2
TGTGCCAGCAGCCGCAGAGGGGGTGAAGCTTTCTTT
CASSRRGGEAFF
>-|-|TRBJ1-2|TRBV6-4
TGTGCCAGCAGTGAAGAGGACGGACTCTATGGCTACACCTTC
CASSEEDGLYGYTF
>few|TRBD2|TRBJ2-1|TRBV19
TGTGCCACCGTACTAGCGGGGGGAGGTGGCTACAATGAGCAGTTCTTC
CATVLAGGGGYNEQFF
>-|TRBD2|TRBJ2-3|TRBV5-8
TGTGCCAGCAGCTCTAGCGGGAGCACAGATACGCAGTATTTT
CASSSSGSTDTQYF
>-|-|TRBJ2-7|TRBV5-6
TGTGCCAGCAGCTTGGGGCAGGGCGAGCAGTACTTC
CASSLGQGEQYF
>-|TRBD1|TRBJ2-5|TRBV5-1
TGCGCCAGCAGCTTGGGCGGACAGGGCCAAGAGACCCAGTACTTC
CASSLGGQGQETQYF
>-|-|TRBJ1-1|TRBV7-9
TGTGCCAGCAGCTTAGGTAACAGTTCTCCAGAAGCTTTCTTT
CASSLGNSSPEAFF
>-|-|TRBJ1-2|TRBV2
TGTGCCAGCAGGGGAGATGGAGGCTACACCTTC
CASRGDGGYTF
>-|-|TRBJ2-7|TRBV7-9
TGTGCCAGCAGCGGCGACAGTCGCACTGACTCCTACGAGCAGTACTTC
CASSGDSRTDSYEQYF
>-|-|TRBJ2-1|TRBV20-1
TGCAGTGCCGGCTTAGCCCATGAGCAGTTCTTC
CSAGLAHEQFF
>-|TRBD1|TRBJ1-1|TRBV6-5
TGTGCCAGCAGTTTTGTCAGGGGGCTGGTCACTGAAGCTTTCTTT
CASSFVRGLVTEAFF
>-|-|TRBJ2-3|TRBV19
TGTGCCAGTAGTATGCGGGGCACAGATACGCAGTATTTT
CASSMRGTDTQYF
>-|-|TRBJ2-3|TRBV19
TGTGCCAGTAGTTCCCTTTCGGAGATAGCGGCCACAGATACGCAGTATTTT
CASSSLSEIAATDTQYF
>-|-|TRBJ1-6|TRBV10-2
TGCGCCAGCAGTGAGTCGCGGGGCATCTCCTATAATTCACCCCTCCACTTT
CASSESRGISYNSPLHF
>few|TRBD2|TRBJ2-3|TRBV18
TGTGCCAGCTCACCCCCGCTAGCGGGGGGAATAGATACGCAGTATTTT
CASSPPLAGGIDTQYF
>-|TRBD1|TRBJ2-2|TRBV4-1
TGCGCCAGCAGCCAAAGACAGGGGGCAACCGGGGAGCTGTTTTTT
CASSQRQGATGELFF
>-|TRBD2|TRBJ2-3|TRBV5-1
TGCGCCAGCAGCTTGGAGGGATTAGCGGGATCTAGCACAGATACGCAGTATTTT
CASSLEGLAGSSTDTQYF
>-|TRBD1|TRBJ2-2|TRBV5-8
TGTGCCAGCAGGGACAGGGCTAATGCCGGGGAGCTGTTTTTT
CASRDRANAGELFF
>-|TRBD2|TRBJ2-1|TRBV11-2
TGTGCCAGCAGCTTAGTCGTTTCAAGCGGGAGTTACAATGAGCAGTTCTTC
CASSLVVSSGSYNEQFF
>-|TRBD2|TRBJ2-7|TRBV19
TGTGCCAGTAGTATATTACTAGCGGAACTCTCGACCTACGAGCAGTACTTC
CASSILLAELSTYEQYF
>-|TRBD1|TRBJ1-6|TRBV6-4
TGTGCCAGCAGTGGAACAGGGGATTCACCCCTCCACTTT
CASSGTGDSPLHF
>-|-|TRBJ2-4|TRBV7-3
TGTGCCAGCAGCCCCCGCCGTGGAGAAAACATTCAGTACTTC
CASSPRRGENIQYF
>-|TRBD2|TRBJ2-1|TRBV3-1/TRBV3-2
TGTGCCAGCAGCCAGGGCGCCCGATTAGCGGGAGCCTACAATGAGCAGTTCTTC
CASSQGARLAGAYNEQFF
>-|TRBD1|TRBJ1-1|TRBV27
TGTGCCAGTCTGAGCAGGGGGCAAGTTGAAGCTTTCTTT
CASLSRGQVEAFF
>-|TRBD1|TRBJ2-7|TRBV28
TGTGCCAGCAGTTCATGGACAGGCAGCTCCTACGAGCAGTACTTC
CASSSWTGSSYEQYF
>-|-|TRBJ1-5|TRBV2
TGTGCCAGCAGTGAGAACAGGGATGATCAGCCCCAGCATTTT
CASSENRDDQPQHF
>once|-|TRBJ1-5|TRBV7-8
TGTGCCAGCAGCTTAGACCGAGATAATAGCAATCAGCCCCAGCATTTT
CASSLDRDNSNQPQHF
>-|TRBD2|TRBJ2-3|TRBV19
TGTGCCACCGGGACTAGCGGGAGCACAGATACGCAGTATTTT
CATGTSGSTDTQYF
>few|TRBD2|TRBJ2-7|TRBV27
TGTGCCAGCAGGAAACTAGCGGGACACTACGAGCAGTACTTC
CASRKLAGHYEQYF
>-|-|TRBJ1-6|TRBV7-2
TGTGCCAGCAGCTCGTCCCTCGAGACAGTGAATTCACCCCTCCACTTT
CASSSSLETVNSPLHF